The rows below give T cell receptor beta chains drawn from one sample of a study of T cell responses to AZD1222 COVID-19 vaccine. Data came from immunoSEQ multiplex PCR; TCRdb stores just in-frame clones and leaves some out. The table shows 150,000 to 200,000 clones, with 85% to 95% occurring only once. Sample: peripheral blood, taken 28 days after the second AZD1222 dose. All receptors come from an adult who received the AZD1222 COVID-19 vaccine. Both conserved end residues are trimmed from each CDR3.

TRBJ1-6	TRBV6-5	ASRTEGHDSPLH
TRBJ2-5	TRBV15	ATSRGFEETQY
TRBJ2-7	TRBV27	ASSFLGRGEQY
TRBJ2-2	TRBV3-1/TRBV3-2	ASSLQPLANTGELF
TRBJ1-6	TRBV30	AWSLGLTNSPLH
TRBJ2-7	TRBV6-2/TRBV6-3	ASSRTSGRAYEQY
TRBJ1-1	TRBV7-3	ASSLNPLTMAF
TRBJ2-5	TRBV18	ASSRSGGALETQY
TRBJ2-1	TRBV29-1	SVEGLDLPGLAMNEQF
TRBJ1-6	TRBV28	ASMGSATHNSPLH
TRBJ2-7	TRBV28	ASSTPLGAGGYEQY
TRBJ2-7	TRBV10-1	ASSEKPGGPYEQY
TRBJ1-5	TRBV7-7	ASSPVQPQH
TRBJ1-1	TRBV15	ATRTSGRNTEAF
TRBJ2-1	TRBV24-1	ATSGLAENEQF
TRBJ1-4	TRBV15	ATSRGGSTNEKLF
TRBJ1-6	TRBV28	ASRTAGSYNSPLH
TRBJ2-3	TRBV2	ASSETSWQY
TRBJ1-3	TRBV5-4	ASSLTGPGNTIY
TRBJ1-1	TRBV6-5	ASNDWTGTEAF
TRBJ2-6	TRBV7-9	ASSLFIRGLSSGANVLT
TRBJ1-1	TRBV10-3	AIRPVDGSPEAF
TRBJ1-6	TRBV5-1	ASSGGDRGTNSPLH
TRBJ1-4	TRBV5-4	ASSLRGRDEKLF
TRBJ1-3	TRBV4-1	ASSQDFGRRFMRSGNTIY
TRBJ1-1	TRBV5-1	ASRGDDNDEAF
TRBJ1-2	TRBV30	AWSVRGIGYT
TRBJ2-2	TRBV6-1	ASSEIAWGSWSGELF
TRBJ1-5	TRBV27	ASSLGVGNQPQH
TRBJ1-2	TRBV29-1	SVEERVQGVRQYYGYT
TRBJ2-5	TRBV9	ASSVRGLRGRTEETQY
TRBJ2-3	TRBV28	ASSLGDRRTDTQY
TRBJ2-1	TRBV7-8	ASSQIRLAAYNEQF
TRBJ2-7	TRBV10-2	ASHFPGQGFYEQY
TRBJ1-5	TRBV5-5	ASSFSLPQASNQPQH
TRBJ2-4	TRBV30	AWTGQGYIQY
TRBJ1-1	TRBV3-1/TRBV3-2	ASSQRLNTEAF
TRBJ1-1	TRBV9	ASSVGDYHTEAF
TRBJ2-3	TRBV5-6	ASSLERKYYTDTQY
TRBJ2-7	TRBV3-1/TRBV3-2	ASSPRFVPYEQY